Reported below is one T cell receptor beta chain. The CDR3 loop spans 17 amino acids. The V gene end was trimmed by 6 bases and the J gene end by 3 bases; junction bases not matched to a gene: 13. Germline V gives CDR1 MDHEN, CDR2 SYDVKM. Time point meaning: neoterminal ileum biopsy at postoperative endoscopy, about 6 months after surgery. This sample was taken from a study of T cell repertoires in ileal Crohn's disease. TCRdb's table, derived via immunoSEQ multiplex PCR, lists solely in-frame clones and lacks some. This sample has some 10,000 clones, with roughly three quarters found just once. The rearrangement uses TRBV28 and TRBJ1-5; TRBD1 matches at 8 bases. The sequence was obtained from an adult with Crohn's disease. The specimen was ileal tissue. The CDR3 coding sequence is TGTGCCAGCAGCGACTACGGACAGGGAGGGAACAATCAGCCCCAGCATTTT. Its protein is CASSDYGQGGNNQPQHF.